The next 19 T cell receptor beta chains were all read from a single sample in a study of cytomegalovirus exposure and HLA in healthy donors. PCR employed 60 Vbeta and 13 Jbeta primers. Produced via immunoSEQ multiplex PCR; TCRdb's table is partial and in-frame only. Of 180,000 or so clones in the sample, 76% are singletons; the top ten hold around 1.5%. Sequenced input: PBMCs. Every receptor here comes from a man aged 18 to 35 in good health and CMV-seronegative.

The rearrangement links TRBV7-8 to TRBJ1-2; 7 nucleotides match TRBD1. CDR3 size: 15 residues. J gave up 0 bases and V 5 bases, and 6 bases lay outside the gene matches. The germline V gene encodes CDR1 SGHVS and CDR2 FQNEAQ. The CDR3 DNA follows: TGTGCCAGCAGCCCGAGGGACAGTCCTAACTATGGCTACACCTTC. It codes for CASSPRDSPNYGYTF.

This clone was seen just once. V and J are TRBV6-1 and TRBJ1-2; D perhaps matches TRBD1 (5 bases). The CDR3 has 13 amino acids. CDR1 is MNHNS, CDR2 SASEGT, per germline. Trimming cost V 0 bases and J 7 bases, with 9 bases left between them. CDR3 DNA: TGTGCCAGCAGTGAAGCGATGGGACTTGGCTACACCTTC. Its protein is CASSEAMGLGYTF.

The V call is TRBV14, the J call TRBJ2-7; D remains unclear. Germline V CDR1 and CDR2: SGHDN, FVKESK. Trimming stripped 1 base from V and 2 bases from J, with 3 bases between. This CDR3 contains 12 residues. The CDR3 region has the DNA TGTGCCAGCAGCCAAGTAACCTACGAGCAGTACTTC. This codes for CASSQVTYEQYF.

CDR3 in amino acids: CASSLQGAKTLAEQYF. Written as DNA, the CDR3 is TGTGCCAGCAGTCTACAGGGGGCGAAGACCCTCGCCGAGCAGTACTTC. The V and J genes are TRBV27 and TRBJ2-7; 9 nucleotides agree with TRBD1. The CDR3 contains 16 residues. Germline CDR1 and CDR2: MNHEY and SMNVEV (reference sequence). J gave up 6 bases and V 5 bases, and 14 bases lay outside the gene matches.

This chain connects TRBV13 to TRBJ2-2; 11 bases agree with TRBD2. J was trimmed by 5 bases and V by 8 bases; bases with no gene match: 13. CDR3 length: 17 residues. CDR1 PRHDT and CDR2 FYEKMQ come from the germline V gene (reference sequence). The CDR3 region is CASGKLAGVSNTGELFF. CDR3 DNA: TGTGCCAGCGGGAAACTAGCGGGGGTGAGCAATACCGGGGAGCTGTTTTTT.

The chain links TRBV9 to TRBJ1-2; possible D gene TRBD1, 5 bases. The V gene's germline CDR1 is SGDLS and CDR2 YYNGEE. V was cut by 4 bases and J by 3 bases, with 16 bases left in between. The CDR3 has 15 residues. The CDR3 DNA reads TGTGCCAGCAGCTCCCGGACAAGTGGGGACTATGGCTACACCTTC. Its translation: CASSSRTSGDYGYTF.

The gene calls are TRBV10-3 and TRBJ2-7; perhaps TRBD1 as D (5 bases). The CDR3 contains 13 residues. Germline V CDR1 and CDR2: ENHRY, SYGVKD. V was shortened by 3 bases and J by 6 bases, with 12 bases between the two germline ends. This chain's CDR3 is CAISDFQGGEQYF. The CDR3 nucleotides read TGTGCCATCAGTGATTTCCAGGGTGGCGAGCAGTACTTC.

This chain uses TRBV15 with TRBJ2-3; TRBD1 agrees at 7 bases. The CDR3 extends over 14 amino acids. The germline gives CDR1 LNHNV, CDR2 YYDKDF (reference sequence). V lost 9 bases and J lost 8; bases outside the gene matches: 14. For the CDR3, the DNA is TGTGCCACGGAACAGGGGATGGCCCAAGGTACGCAGTATTTT. Amino acids: CATEQGMAQGTQYF.

This chain connects TRBV9 to TRBJ2-1; TRBD1 matches 12 bases. The CDR3 runs to 18 residues. In germline, CDR1 is SGDLS, CDR2 YYNGEE. V was clipped by 0 bases and J by 8 bases; unmatched bases: 12. The CDR3 is CASSVATGQGALIDEQFF. The CDR3 DNA reads as TGTGCCAGCAGCGTAGCTACGGGACAGGGGGCCCTCATCGATGAGCAGTTCTTC.

This clone came up a few times. The chain is built from TRBV9 and TRBJ2-3; 9 bases line up with TRBD1. CDR1 and CDR2 (germline): SGDLS, YYNGEE. This CDR3 contains 16 residues. V shed 2 bases and J 5 bases; nucleotides not matched to a gene: 9. The CDR3 spells CASSVRGQGHIDTQYF. The DNA for the CDR3 is TGTGCCAGCAGCGTCAGAGGACAGGGGCATATAGATACGCAGTATTTT.

This chain links TRBV28 with TRBJ2-5; D may be TRBD2 (6 bases). Germline CDR1 is MDHEN and CDR2 is SYDVKM. The V end lost 2 bases, the J end lost 1 base, and 14 bases lay between the germline ends. The CDR3 loop spans 16 amino acids. The CDR3 is CASSLGRGARQETQYF. CDR3 DNA sequence: TGTGCCAGCAGTTTAGGGCGGGGCGCCCGCCAAGAGACCCAGTACTTC.

The J gene is TRBJ1-2, the V gene TRBV2; 12 bases line up with TRBD1. This CDR3 has 14 amino acids. V gave up 8 bases and J gave up 6 bases; unmatched junction bases: 7. Looked up from germline, CDR1 is SNHLY and CDR2 is FYNNEI. CDR3 region: CASAGTGGWDGYTF. The CDR3 nucleotides are TGTGCCAGCGCAGGGACAGGGGGCTGGGATGGCTACACCTTC.

In this sample, this clone turned up a few times. This rearrangement joins TRBV6-6 to TRBJ2-1; 7 bases match TRBD2. V lost 6 bases and J lost 5; bases outside the gene matches: 7. The length of the CDR3 is 14 residues. The V gene's germline CDR1 is MNHNY and CDR2 SVGAGI (reference sequence). The CDR3 here is CASRESGVNNEQFF. CDR3 DNA sequence: TGTGCCAGCAGGGAGAGCGGGGTAAACAATGAGCAGTTCTTC.

The V call is TRBV5-1, the J call TRBJ2-3; unclear D gene. Trimming stripped 0 bases from V and 6 bases from J, with 11 bases between. The CDR3 runs to 14 residues. Germline CDR1 is SGHRS and CDR2 is YFSETQ. CDR3 in DNA: TGCGCCAGCAGCTTGGACCCACAGACGGATACGCAGTATTTT. It specifies CASSLDPQTDTQYF. Complete variable domain (other parts from reference TRBV5-1 and TRBJ2-3): KAGVTQTPRYLIKTRGQQVTLSCSPISGHRSVSWYQQTPGQGLQFLFEYFSETQRNKGNFPGRFSGRQFSNSRSEMNVSTLELGDSALYLCASSLDPQTDTQYFGPGTRLTVL.

This clone occurred a few times. CDR3 sequence: CASRRAGELFF. In DNA form, the CDR3 reads TGTGCCTCCCGGAGGGCCGGGGAGCTGTTTTTT. The rearrangement links TRBV6-6 to TRBJ2-2; TRBD2 might be the D (6 bases). Trimming cost V 11 bases and J 6 bases, with 10 bases left between them. Germline V gene lookup returns CDR1 MNHNY and CDR2 SVGAGI (reference sequence). The CDR3 spans 11 residues.

The chain couples TRBV6-1 to TRBJ1-1; the D is unclear. This CDR3 is 15 amino acids long. V lost 5 bases and J lost 1, with 14 bases in between. CDR1 and CDR2 from the germline V gene are MNHNS and SASEGT. The CDR3 loop is CASSLSAHSNTEAFF. For the CDR3, the DNA is TGTGCCAGCAGTTTAAGCGCACACTCGAACACTGAAGCTTTCTTT.

The rearrangement links TRBV9 to TRBJ1-2; 7 bases agree with TRBD1. The junction had 8 bases not matched to a gene; V was cut back by 3 bases and J by 6 bases. Per the germline V gene, CDR1 is SGDLS and CDR2 is YYNGEE. CDR3 length: 14 amino acids. DNA for the CDR3: TGTGCCAGCAGCGAGGGGCGACAGGGTAATGGCTACACCTTC. As protein: CASSEGRQGNGYTF.

This rearrangement joins TRBV19 to TRBJ2-7, with 10 nucleotides matching TRBD2. J lost 2 bases, V lost 9 bases, and 13 bases had no gene match. The CDR3 is 16 amino acids. Looked up from germline, CDR1 is LNHDA and CDR2 is SQIVND (reference sequence). CDR3 sequence: CARTPRRTSGAYEQYF. In DNA, the CDR3 is TGTGCCAGGACCCCGAGAAGAACTAGCGGGGCCTACGAGCAGTACTTC.

V is TRBV7-9 and J is TRBJ1-2, with 7 bases matching TRBD1. The CDR3 contains 15 residues. The germline CDR1 and CDR2 sequences are SEHNR and FQNEAQ (reference sequence). V was clipped by 5 bases and J by 0 bases; unmatched bases: 6. CDR3 nucleotide sequence: TGTGCCAGCAGCGCGAGGGACAGAGCTAACTATGGCTACACCTTC. The encoded protein is CASSARDRANYGYTF.